This section outlines one T cell receptor (beta chain) sequence together with its context. The sample belongs to a study of blood T cell repertoires in COVID-19. Background on the study: The study drew acute and convalescent COVID-19 samples from the United States, Italy and Spain.

The repertoire was sequenced with immunoSEQ multiplex PCR; TCRdb's copy has only in-frame clones and lacks some. The data hold more than 140,000 clones, with roughly 84% observed a single time. CDR3 length: 13 residues. V was clipped by 4 bases and J by 7 bases, with 13 bases between them. Per germline, CDR1 SGHVS and CDR2 FQNEAQ. This chain uses TRBV7-8 with TRBJ2-5; TRBD1 might be the D (6 bases). This receptor was obtained from a woman aged 60-75 years with acute or convalescent COVID-19. Specimen: peripheral blood. The CDR3 protein is CASSSGAAGTQYF. DNA of the CDR3: TGTGCCAGCAGCTCAGGGGCGGCGGGGACCCAGTACTTC. The full variable domain, its missing parts supplied by reference TRBV7-8 and TRBJ2-5, is GAGVSQSPRYKVAKRGQDVALRCDPISGHVSLFWYQQALGQGPEFLTYFQNEAQLDKSGLPSDRFFAERPEGSVSTLKIQRTQQEDSAVYLCASSSGAAGTQYFGPGTRLLVL.